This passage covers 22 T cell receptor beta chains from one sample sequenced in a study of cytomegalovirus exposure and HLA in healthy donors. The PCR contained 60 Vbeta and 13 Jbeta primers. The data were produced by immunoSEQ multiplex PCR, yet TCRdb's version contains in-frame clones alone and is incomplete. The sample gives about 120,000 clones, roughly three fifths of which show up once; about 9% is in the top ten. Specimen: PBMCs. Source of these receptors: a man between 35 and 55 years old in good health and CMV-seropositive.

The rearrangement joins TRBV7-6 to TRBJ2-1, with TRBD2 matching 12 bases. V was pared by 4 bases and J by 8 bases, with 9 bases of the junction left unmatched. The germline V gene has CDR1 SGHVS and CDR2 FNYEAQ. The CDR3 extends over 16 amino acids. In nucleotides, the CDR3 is TGTGCCAGCAGCTCGACTAGCGGGAGAGGACCCCATGAGCAGTTCTTC. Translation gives CASSSTSGRGPHEQFF.

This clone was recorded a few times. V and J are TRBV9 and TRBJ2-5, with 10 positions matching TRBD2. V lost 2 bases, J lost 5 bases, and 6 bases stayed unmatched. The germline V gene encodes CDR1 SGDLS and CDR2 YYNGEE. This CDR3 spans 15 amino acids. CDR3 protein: CASSVGLADRETQYF. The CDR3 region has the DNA TGTGCCAGCAGCGTCGGACTAGCGGATAGGGAGACCCAGTACTTC.

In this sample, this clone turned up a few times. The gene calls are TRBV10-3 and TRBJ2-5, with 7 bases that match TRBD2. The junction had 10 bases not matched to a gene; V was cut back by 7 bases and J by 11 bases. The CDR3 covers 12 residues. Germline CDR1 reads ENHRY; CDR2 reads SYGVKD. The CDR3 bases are TGTGCCATCAACCGCGAAGACGGGGGGCAGTACTTC. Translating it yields CAINREDGGQYF.

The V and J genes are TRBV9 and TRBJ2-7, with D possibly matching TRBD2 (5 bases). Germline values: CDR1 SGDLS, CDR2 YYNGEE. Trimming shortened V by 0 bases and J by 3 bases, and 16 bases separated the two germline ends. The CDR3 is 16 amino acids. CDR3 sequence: CASSVGEIDYYYEQYF. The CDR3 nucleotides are TGTGCCAGCAGCGTAGGGGAGATCGACTACTACTACGAGCAGTACTTC.

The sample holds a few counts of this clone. The CDR3 sequence: CASRGGASVPETQYF. As DNA, the CDR3 is TGTGCCAGCAGAGGGGGGGCTAGCGTCCCAGAGACCCAGTACTTC. The V gene is TRBV5-4, the J gene TRBJ2-5, with D possibly matching TRBD2 (7 bases). CDR1 SGHNT and CDR2 YYREEE come from the germline V gene (reference sequence). The germline V and J ends were trimmed by 5 bases and 4 bases, with 18 bases remaining between them. The CDR3 covers 15 residues.

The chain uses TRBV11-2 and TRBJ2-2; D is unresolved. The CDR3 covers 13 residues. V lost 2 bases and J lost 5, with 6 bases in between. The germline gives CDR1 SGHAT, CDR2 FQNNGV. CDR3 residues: CASSLQDTGELFF. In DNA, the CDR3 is TGTGCCAGCAGCTTACAGGATACCGGGGAGCTGTTTTTT. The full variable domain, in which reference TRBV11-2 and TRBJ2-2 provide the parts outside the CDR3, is EAGVAQSPRYKIIEKRQSVAFWCNPISGHATLYWYQQILGQGPKLLIQFQNNGVVDDSQLPKDRFSAERLKGVDSTLKIQPAKLEDSAVYLCASSLQDTGELFFGEGSRLTVL.

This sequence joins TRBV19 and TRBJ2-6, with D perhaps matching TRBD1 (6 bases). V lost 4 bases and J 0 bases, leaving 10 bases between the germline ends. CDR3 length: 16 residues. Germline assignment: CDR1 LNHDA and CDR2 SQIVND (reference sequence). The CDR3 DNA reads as TGTGCCAGTAGTAGGACAGCTTACTCTGGGGCCAACGTCCTGACTTTC. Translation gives CASSRTAYSGANVLTF.

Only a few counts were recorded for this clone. The CDR3 here is CASSPGANVLTF. The CDR3 DNA follows: TGTGCCAGCTCCCCGGGGGCCAACGTCCTGACTTTC. The V and J genes are TRBV6-5 and TRBJ2-6; D call uncertain. The V end lost 8 bases, the J end lost 4 bases, and 6 bases lay between the germline ends. In germline, CDR1 is MNHEY, CDR2 SVGAGI. The CDR3 runs 12 residues.

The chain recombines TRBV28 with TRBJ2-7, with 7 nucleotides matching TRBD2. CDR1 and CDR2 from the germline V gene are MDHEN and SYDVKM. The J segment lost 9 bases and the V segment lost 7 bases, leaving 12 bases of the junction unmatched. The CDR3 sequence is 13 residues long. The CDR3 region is CASIPGGGPGQYF. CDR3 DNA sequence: TGTGCCAGCATCCCGGGAGGCGGTCCGGGGCAGTACTTC.

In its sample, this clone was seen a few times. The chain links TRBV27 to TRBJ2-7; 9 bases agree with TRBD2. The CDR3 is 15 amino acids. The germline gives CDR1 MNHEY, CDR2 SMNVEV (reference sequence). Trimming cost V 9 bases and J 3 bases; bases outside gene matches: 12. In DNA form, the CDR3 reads TGTGCCAGTCTATTTTGGCGGGAGGGCCGCTACGAGCAGTACTTC. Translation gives CASLFWREGRYEQYF.

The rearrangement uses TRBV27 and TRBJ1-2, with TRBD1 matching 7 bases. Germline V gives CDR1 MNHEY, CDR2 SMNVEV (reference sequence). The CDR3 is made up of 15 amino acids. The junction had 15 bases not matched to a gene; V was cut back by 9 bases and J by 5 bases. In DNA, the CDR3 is TGTGCCAGAAGGTTCGAGACAGGGTTAAGGTATGGCTACACCTTC. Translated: CARRFETGLRYGYTF.

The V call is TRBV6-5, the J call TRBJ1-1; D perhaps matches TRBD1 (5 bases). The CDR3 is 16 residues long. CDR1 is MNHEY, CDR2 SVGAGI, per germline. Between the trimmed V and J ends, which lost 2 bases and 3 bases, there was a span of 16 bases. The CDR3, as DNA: TGTGCCAGCAGTTACACCTGGGCCCGGGGGGACACTGAAGCTTTCTTT. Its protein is CASSYTWARGDTEAFF.

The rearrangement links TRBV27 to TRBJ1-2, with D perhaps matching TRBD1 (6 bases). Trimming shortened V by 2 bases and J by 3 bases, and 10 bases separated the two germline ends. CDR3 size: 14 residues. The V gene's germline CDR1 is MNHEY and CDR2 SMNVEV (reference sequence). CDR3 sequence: CASSLNRDDYGYTF. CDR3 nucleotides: TGTGCCAGCAGTTTAAACAGGGATGACTATGGCTACACCTTC.

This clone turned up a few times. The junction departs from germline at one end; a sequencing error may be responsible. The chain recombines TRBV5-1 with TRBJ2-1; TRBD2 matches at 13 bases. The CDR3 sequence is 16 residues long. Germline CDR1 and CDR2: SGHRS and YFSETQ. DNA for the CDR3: TGCGCCAGCAGTTTGGGGACTAGCGGGGAGTACAATGAGCAGTTCTTC. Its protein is CASSLGTSGEYNEQFF.

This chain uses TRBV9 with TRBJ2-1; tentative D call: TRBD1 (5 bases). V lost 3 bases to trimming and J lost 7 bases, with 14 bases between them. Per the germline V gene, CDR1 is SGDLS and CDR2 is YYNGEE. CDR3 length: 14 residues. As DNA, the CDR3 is TGTGCCAGCAGCGCCCCGACGACAGTAAATGAGCAGTTCTTC. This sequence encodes CASSAPTTVNEQFF.

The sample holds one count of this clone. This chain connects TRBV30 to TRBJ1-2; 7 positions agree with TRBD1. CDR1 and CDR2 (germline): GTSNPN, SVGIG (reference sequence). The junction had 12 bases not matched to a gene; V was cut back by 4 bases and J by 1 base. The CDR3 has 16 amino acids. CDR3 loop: CAWMGIGGQSNYGYTF. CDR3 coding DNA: TGTGCCTGGATGGGCATTGGGGGACAGAGTAACTATGGCTACACCTTC. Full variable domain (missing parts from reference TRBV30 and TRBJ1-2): SQTIHQWPATLVQPVGSPLSLECTVEGTSNPNLYWYRQAAGRGLQLLFYSVGIGQISSEVPQNLSASRPQDRQFILSSKKLLLSDSGFYLCAWMGIGGQSNYGYTFGSGTRLTVV.

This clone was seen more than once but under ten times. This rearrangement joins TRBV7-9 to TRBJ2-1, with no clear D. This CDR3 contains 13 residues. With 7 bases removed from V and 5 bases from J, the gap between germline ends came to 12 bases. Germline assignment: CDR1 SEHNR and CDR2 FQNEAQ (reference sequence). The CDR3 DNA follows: TGTGCCAGCAATAATTGGCTCGACAATGAGCAGTTCTTC. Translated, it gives CASNNWLDNEQFF.

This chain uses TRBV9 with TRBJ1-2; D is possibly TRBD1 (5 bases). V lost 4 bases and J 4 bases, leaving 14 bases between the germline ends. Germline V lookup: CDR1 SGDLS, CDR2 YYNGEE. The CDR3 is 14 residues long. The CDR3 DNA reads TGTGCCAGCAGCCCCATGGGGCCGAGCTATGGCTACACCTTC. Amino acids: CASSPMGPSYGYTF. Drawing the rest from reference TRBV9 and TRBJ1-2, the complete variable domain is DSGVTQTPKHLITATGQRVTLRCSPRSGDLSVYWYQQSLDQGLQFLIQYYNGEERAKGNILERFSAQQFPDLHSELNLSSLELGDSALYFCASSPMGPSYGYTFGSGTRLTVV.

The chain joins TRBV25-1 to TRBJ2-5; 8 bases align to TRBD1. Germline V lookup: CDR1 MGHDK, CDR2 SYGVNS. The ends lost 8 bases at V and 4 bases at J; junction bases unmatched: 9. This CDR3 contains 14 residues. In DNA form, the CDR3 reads TGTGCCAGCGGCCGGACAGGGCAAGGAGAGACCCAGTACTTC. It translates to CASGRTGQGETQYF.

This CDR3 reads CASSLPEGDEQYF. CDR3 nucleotides: TGCGCCAGCAGCTTGCCAGAGGGGGACGAGCAGTACTTC. V gene TRBV5-1 combines with J gene TRBJ2-7; a possible D gene is TRBD1 (6 bases). The V gene lost 1 base and the J gene lost 5 bases, with 10 bases spanning the gap. The CDR3 is 13 residues long. The germline CDR1 and CDR2 sequences are SGHRS and YFSETQ.

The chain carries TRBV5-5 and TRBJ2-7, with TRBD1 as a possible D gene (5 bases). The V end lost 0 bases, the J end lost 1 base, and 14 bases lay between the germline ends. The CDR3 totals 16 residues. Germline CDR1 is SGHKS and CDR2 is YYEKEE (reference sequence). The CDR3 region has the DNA TGTGCCAGCAGCTTGGTTCTAGGGGTCGATTCCTACGAGCAGTACTTC. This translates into CASSLVLGVDSYEQYF.

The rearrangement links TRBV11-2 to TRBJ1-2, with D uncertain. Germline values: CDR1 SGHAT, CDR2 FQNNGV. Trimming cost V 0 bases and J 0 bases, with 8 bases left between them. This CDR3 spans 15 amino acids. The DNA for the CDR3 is TGTGCCAGCAGCTTAGACTGGGCGACTAACTATGGCTACACCTTC. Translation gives CASSLDWATNYGYTF.